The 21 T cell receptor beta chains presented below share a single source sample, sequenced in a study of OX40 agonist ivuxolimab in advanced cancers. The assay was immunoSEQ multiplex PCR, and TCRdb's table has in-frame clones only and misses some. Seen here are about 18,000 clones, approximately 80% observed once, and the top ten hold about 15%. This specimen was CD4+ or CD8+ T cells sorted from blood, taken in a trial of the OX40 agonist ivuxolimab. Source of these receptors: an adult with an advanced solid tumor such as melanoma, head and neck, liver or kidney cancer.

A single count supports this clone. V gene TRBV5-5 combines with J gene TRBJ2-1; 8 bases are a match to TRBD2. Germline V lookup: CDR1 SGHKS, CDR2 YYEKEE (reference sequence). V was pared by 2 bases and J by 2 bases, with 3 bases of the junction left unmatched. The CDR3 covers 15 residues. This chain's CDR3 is CASSLDSGAYNEQFF. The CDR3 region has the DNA TGTGCCAGCAGCTTAGATAGCGGGGCCTACAATGAGCAGTTCTTC.

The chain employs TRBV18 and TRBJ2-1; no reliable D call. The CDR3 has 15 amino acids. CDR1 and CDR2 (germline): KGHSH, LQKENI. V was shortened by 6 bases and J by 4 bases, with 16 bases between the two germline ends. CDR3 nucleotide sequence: TGTGCCAGCTCTCAGGACCAAGGCGGTTACAATGAGCAGTTCTTC. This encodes CASSQDQGGYNEQFF.

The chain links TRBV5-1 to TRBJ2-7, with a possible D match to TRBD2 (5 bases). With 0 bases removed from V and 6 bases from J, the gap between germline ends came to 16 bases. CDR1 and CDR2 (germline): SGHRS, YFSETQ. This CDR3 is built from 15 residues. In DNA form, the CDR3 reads TGCGCCAGCAGCTTGGGAGGGCAAGCCTTTCGCGAGCAGTACTTC. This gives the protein CASSLGGQAFREQYF.

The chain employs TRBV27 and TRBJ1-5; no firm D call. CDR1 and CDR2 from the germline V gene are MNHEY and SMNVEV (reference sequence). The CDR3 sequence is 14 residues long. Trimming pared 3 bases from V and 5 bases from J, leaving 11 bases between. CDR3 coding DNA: TGTGCCAGCAGTTTTTGGGGTATCGATCAGCCCCAGCATTTT. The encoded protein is CASSFWGIDQPQHF.

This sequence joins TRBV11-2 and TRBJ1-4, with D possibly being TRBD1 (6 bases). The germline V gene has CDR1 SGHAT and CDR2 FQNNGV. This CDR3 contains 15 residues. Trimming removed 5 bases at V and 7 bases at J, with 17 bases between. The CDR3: CASSQPGAGGEKLFF. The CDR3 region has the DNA TGTGCCAGCAGCCAACCAGGGGCAGGAGGTGAAAAACTGTTTTTT.

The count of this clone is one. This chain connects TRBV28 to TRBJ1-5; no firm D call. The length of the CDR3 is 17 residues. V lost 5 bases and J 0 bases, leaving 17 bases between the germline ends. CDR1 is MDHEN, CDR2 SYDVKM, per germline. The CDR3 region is CASSPGVVDYSNQPQHF. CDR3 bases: TGTGCCAGCAGTCCCGGGGTAGTAGATTATAGCAATCAGCCCCAGCATTTT.

The CDR3 nucleotides are TGTGCCAGTAAGGGGACAATCAATGAAAAACTGTTTTTT. It codes for CASKGTINEKLFF. J is TRBJ1-4 and V is TRBV19, with a possible D match to TRBD1 (6 bases). Germline loops: CDR1 LNHDA, CDR2 SQIVND (reference sequence). The V end was cut by 7 bases, the J end by 5 bases, with 11 bases between. The CDR3 loop spans 13 amino acids.

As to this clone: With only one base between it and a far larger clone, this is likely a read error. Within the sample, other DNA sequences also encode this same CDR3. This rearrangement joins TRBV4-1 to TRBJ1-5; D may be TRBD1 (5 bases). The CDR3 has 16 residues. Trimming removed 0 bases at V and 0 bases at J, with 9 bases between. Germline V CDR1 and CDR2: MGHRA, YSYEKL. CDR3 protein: CASSQEQAASNQPQHF. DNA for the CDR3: TGCGCCAGCAGCCAAGAACAGGCAGCTAGCAATCAGCCCCAGCATTTT.

CDR3 bases: TGTGCCAGCAGCGAGGGACAGGAGGGCACTGAAGCTTTCTTT. Translation: CASSEGQEGTEAFF. The chain uses TRBV6-4 and TRBJ1-1; 8 bases line up with TRBD1. The CDR3 sequence is 14 residues long. Germline V lookup: CDR1 MRHNA, CDR2 SNTAGT. The trim removed 6 bases at V and 4 bases at J, leaving 7 bases unmatched.

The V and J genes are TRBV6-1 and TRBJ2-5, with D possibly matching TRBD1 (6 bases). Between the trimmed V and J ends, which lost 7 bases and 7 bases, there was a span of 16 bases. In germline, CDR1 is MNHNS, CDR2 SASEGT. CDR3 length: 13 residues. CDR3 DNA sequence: TGTGCCAGCACCATACTTAAACAGGGGACCCAGTACTTC. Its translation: CASTILKQGTQYF.

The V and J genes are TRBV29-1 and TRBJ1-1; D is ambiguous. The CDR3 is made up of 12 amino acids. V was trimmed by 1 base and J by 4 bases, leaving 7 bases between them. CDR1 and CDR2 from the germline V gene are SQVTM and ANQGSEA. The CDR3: CSVEVTTTEAFF. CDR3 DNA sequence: TGCAGCGTTGAAGTAACAACCACTGAAGCTTTCTTT. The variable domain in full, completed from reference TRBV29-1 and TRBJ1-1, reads SAVISQKPSRDICQRGTSLTIQCQVDSQVTMMFWYRQQPGQSLTLIATANQGSEATYESGFVIDKFPISRPNLTFSTLTVSNMSPEDSSIYLCSVEVTTTEAFFGQGTRLTVV.

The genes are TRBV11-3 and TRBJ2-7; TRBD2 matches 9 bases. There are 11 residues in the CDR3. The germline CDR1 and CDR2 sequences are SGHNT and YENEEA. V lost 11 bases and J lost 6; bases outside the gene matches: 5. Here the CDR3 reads CAAGGLGEQYF. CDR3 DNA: TGTGCCGCGGGGGGGCTGGGCGAGCAGTACTTC. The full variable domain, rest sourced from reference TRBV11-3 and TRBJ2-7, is EAGVVQSPRYKIIEKKQPVAFWCNPISGHNTLYWYLQNLGQGPELLIRYENEEAVDDSQLPKDRFSAERLKGVDSTLKIQPAELGDSAVYLCAAGGLGEQYFGPGTRLTVT.

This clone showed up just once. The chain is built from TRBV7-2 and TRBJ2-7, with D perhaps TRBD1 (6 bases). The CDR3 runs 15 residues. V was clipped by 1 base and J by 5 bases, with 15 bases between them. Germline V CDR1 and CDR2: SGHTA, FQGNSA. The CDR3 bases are TGTGCCAGCAGCTTAGGACAGGCGGCAATCCACGAGCAGTACTTC. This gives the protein CASSLGQAAIHEQYF.

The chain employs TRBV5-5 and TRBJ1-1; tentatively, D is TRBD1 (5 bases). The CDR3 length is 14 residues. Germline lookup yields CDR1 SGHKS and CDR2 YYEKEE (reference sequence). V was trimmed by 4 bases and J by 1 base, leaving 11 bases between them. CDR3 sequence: CASSQQTANTEAFF. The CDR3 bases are TGTGCCAGCAGCCAGCAGACAGCGAACACTGAAGCTTTCTTT.

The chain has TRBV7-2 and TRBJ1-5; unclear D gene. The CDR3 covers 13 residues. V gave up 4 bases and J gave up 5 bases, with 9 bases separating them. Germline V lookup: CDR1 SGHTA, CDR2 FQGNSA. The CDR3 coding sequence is TGTGCCAGCAGCTCCCTGGTAGATCAGCCCCAGCATTTT. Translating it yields CASSSLVDQPQHF.

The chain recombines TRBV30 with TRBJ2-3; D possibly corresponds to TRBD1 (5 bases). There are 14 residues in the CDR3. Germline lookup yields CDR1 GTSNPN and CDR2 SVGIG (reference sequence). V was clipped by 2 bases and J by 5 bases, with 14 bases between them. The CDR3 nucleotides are TGTGCCTGGAGTTCTCTTGGGGCGCAAGATACGCAGTATTTT. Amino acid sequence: CAWSSLGAQDTQYF.

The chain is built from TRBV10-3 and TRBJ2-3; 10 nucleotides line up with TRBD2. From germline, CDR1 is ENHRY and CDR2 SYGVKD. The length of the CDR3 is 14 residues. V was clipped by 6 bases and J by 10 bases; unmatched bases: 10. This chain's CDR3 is CAIRDPGTSVSQYF. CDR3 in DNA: TGTGCCATCAGGGATCCCGGGACTAGCGTCTCGCAGTATTTT.

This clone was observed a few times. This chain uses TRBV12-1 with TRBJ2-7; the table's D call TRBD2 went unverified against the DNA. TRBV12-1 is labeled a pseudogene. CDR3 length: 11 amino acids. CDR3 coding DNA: TGTGCCAGCCCGCCGGGGTACGAGCAGTACTTC. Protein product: CASPPGYEQYF.

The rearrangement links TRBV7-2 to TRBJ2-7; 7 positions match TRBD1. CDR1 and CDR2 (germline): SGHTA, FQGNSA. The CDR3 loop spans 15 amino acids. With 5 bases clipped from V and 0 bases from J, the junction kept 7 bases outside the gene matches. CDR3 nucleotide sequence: TGTGCCAGCAGCACAGGGGCAGGGGGCTCCTACGAGCAGTACTTC. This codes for CASSTGAGGSYEQYF.

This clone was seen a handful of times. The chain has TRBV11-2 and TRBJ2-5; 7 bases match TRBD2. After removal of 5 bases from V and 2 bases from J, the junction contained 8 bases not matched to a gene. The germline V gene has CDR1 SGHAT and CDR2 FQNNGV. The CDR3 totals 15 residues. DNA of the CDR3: TGTGCCAGCAGCCCTCTAGCGGTATTTCAAGAGACCCAGTACTTC. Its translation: CASSPLAVFQETQYF.

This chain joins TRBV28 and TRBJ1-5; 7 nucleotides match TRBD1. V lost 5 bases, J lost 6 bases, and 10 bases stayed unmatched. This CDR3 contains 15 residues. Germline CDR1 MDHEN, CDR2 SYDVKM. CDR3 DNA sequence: TGTGCCAGCAGTCCTCCTCCAGGGGGTCGTCAGCCCCAGCATTTT. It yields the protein CASSPPPGGRQPQHF.